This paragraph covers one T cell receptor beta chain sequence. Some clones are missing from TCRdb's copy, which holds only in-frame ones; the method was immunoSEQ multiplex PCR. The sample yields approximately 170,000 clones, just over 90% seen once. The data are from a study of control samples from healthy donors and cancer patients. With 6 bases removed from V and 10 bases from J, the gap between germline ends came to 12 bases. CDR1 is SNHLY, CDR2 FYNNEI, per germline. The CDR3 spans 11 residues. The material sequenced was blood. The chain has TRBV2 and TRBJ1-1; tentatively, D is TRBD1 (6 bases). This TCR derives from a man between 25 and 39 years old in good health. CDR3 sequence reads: CASRTGQRAFF. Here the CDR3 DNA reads TGTGCCAGCAGAACGGGACAACGAGCTTTCTTT.